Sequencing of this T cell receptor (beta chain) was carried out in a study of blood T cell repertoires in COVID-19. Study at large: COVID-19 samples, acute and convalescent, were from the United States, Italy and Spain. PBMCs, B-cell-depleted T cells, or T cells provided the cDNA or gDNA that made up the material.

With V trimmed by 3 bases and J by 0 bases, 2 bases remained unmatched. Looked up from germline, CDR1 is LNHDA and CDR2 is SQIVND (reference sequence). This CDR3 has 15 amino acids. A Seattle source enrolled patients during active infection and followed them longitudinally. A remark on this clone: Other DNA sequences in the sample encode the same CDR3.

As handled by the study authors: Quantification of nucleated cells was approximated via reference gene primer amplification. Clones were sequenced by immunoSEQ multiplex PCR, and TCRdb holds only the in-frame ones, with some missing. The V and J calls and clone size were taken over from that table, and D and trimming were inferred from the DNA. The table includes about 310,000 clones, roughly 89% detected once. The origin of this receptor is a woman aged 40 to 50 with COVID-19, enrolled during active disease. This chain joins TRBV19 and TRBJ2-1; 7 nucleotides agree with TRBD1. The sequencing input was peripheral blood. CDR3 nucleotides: TGTGCCAGTAGTATCAGGGACAGCTCCTACAATGAGCAGTTCTTC. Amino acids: CASSIRDSSYNEQFF.